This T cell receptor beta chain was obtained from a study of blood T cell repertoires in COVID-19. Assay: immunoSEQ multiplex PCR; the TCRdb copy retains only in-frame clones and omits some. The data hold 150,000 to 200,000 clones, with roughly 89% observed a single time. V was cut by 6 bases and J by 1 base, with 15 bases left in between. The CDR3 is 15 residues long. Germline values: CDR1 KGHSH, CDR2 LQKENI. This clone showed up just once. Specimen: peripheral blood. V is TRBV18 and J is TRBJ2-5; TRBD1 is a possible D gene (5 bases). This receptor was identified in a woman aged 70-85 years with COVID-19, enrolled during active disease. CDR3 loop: CASSPLLTVQETQYF. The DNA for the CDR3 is TGTGCCAGCTCCCCCCTACTGACAGTCCAAGAGACCCAGTACTTC.